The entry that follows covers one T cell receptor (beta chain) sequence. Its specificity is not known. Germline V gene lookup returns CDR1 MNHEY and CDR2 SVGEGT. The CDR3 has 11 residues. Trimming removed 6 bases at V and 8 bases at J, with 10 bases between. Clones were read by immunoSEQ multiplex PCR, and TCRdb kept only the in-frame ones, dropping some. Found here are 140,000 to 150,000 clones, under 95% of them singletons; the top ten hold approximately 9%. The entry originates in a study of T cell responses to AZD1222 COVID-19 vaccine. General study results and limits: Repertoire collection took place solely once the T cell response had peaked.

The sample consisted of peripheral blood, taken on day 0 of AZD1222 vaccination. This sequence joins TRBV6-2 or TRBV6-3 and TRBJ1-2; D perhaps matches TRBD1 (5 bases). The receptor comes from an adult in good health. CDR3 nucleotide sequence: TGTGCCAGCAGCCTAGGGACCGGCTACACCTTC. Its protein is CASSLGTGYTF.